This record looks at one T cell receptor beta chain sequence and its context. With V trimmed by 1 base and J by 4 bases, 14 bases remained unmatched. CDR3 size: 18 residues. Germline V gives CDR1 SGHRS, CDR2 YFSETQ. Using unique molecular identifiers, the investigators prepared the TCRbeta library. TCRdb recomputed calls from the PCR reads with MiXCR, one row per CDR3 protein. This table holds about 440,000 distinct CDR3 sequences, around two fifths found once. The sample belongs to a study of T-cell reconstitution after alpha-beta-depleted transplantation in children. The sequence was collected from a girl aged 2-10 years with aplastic anemia, due to receive a stem cell transplant. The chain joins TRBV5-1 to TRBJ2-1; 7 bases align to TRBD2. The specimen was PBMCs, collected before TCRalphabeta/CD19-depleted stem cell transplant. Written as DNA, the CDR3 is TGCGCCAGCAGCTTGACGGCCCTAGCGGTCACCAGTTACAATGAGCAGTTCTTC. Its translation: CASSLTALAVTSYNEQFF.